Presented here are 30 T cell receptor beta chains from one specimen sequenced in a study of tissue T cells after allogeneic stem cell transplantation. The assay was immunoSEQ multiplex PCR, and TCRdb's table has in-frame clones only and misses some. The sample lists more than 2,000 clones; less than 70% were seen once. Specified time point: mouse harvest day 7 after allogeneic transplant. Tail vein injection delivered 10^7 T-cell-depleted bone marrow cells and 10^6 splenic CD5+ T cells. Sequenced: spleen. These receptor sequences come from a female BALB/c mouse given C57BL/6 T cells with graft-versus-host disease after an allogeneic hematopoietic cell transplant.

The table lists this clone with a count of one. Gene names and germline refer to mouse. From the germline J gene comes the end of the CDR3, since the read stops 1 residue before it. V usage is TRBV13-3 and J usage is TRBJ2-3; D may be TRBD1 or TRBD2 (6 bases each). CDR1 is NNHDY, CDR2 SYVADS, per germline. Trimming removed 5 bases at V and 1 base at J, with 8 bases between. The CDR3 has 13 amino acids. The CDR3 loop is CASRGAGAETLYF. The sequenced part of the CDR3 DNA is TGTGCCAGCAGGGGGGCGGGTGCAGAAACGCTGTAT.

Remarks on this clone: Gene names and germline match the mouse. The read ends 1 residue before the CDR3 terminus; that terminus is restored from the germline J gene. This chain links TRBV5 with TRBJ1-4, with 8 positions matching TRBD1. Germline V gene lookup returns CDR1 LGHNA and CDR2 YNLKQL (reference sequence). The CDR3 has 16 amino acids. The ends lost 0 bases at V and 3 bases at J; junction bases unmatched: 3. This CDR3 reads CASSQERTGTNERLFF. Incomplete CDR3 DNA: TGTGCCAGCAGCCAAGAGAGGACAGGGACCAACGAAAGATTATTT.

Points on this clone: Mouse gene names and germline throughout. The read ends 1 residue early relative to the CDR3; the germline J gene fills the gap. The V gene is TRBV16, the J gene TRBJ2-4; 8 bases agree with TRBD2. Germline assignment: CDR1 SGHSA and CDR2 FRNQAP. The CDR3 is 15 residues long. V lost 2 bases and J lost 0; bases outside the gene matches: 1. Incomplete CDR3 DNA: TGTGCAAGCAGCTTACTGGGGGGTAGTCAAAACACCTTGTAC. This gives the protein CASSLLGGSQNTLY. The complete CDR3 reads CASSLLGGSQNTLYF.

This clone turned up a few times. Gene and germline names: mouse. The read ends 1 residue shy of where the CDR3 ends; the end is completed using the germline J gene. The chain carries TRBV5 and TRBJ1-5, with D uncertain. This CDR3 region has 12 residues. Trimming cost V 1 base and J 3 bases, with 1 base left between them. Germline CDR1 and CDR2: LGHNA and YNLKQL (reference sequence). This CDR3 is CASSQVNQAPLF. The part of the CDR3 DNA that was read is TGTGCCAGCAGCCAAGTCAACCAGGCTCCGCTT.

On this clone itself: Mouse gene names apply. The read terminates 1 residue ahead of where the CDR3 ends, so the germline J gene completes it. The chain is built from TRBV1 and TRBJ1-6; D unresolved. TRBJ1-6 is labeled an ORF, and its function is uncertain. Germline V lookup: CDR1 NSQYPW, CDR2 LRSPGD (reference sequence). This CDR3 has 15 residues. V lost 1 base and J lost 0, with 4 bases in between. CDR3 bases read: TGCACCTGCAGTGCAGGGAATTCCTATAATTCGCCCCTCTAC. It specifies CTCSAGNSYNSPLY. The whole CDR3 protein is CTCSAGNSYNSPLYF.

As to this clone: The gene names here belong to mouse. With the read ending 1 residue before the CDR3 end, the germline J gene is used to fill in that end. This chain joins TRBV26 and TRBJ1-6; 8 bases are a match to TRBD1. TRBJ1-6 is an open reading frame whose function is uncertain. Germline lookup yields CDR1 KGHPV and CDR2 FQNQEV (reference sequence). The trim removed 7 bases at V and 4 bases at J, leaving 3 bases unmatched. The CDR3 has 14 amino acids. The CDR3 protein is CASTRQGYNSPLYF. The part of the CDR3 DNA that was read is TGTGCCAGCACCCGACAGGGGTATAATTCGCCCCTCTAC.

This clone was detected a few times. Germline and genes: mouse. CDR3 loop: CASSQGTGGYEQYF. Incomplete CDR3 DNA: TGTGCCAGCAGCCAAGGGACAGGGGGCTATGAACAGTAC. The chain employs TRBV5 and TRBJ2-7, with 10 bases matching TRBD1. The CDR3 is cut off 1 residue early in the read; its end comes from the germline J gene. The V gene end was trimmed by 1 base and the J gene end by 3 bases; junction bases not matched to a gene: 0. Germline V gives CDR1 LGHNA, CDR2 YNLKQL (reference sequence). This CDR3 region has 14 residues.

Remarks on this clone: Mouse germline and gene names are used. The missing CDR3 end, 1 residue past where the read stops, is filled in from the germline J gene. The chain has TRBV13-1 and TRBJ2-5; the D is unclear. The CDR3 extends over 14 amino acids. Between the trimmed V and J ends, which lost 1 base and 0 bases, there was a span of 6 bases. Germline-derived CDR1 and CDR2 are NSHNY and SYGAGN. Partial CDR3 DNA: TGTGCCAGCAGTGATTGGGTTAACCAAGACACCCAGTAC. Its translation: CASSDWVNQDTQY. The whole CDR3 sequence is CASSDWVNQDTQYF.

This clone came up a few times. Mouse names are used for the genes. The read stops 1 residue short of the end of the CDR3; the missing end is completed from the germline J gene. This sequence joins TRBV13-2 and TRBJ2-7, with 8 nucleotides matching TRBD2. The CDR3 is 12 amino acids. Trimming at V came to 3 bases and at J to 5 bases, leaving 1 base not matched to a gene. Germline loops: CDR1 NNHNN, CDR2 SYGAGS (reference sequence). This chain's CDR3 is CASGVDWDEQYF. The CDR3 DNA, read in part, is TGTGCCAGCGGTGTGGACTGGGATGAACAGTAC.

About this clone: The genes and germline here are from mouse. The CDR3 end is not reached by the read, which stops 1 residue before it; the germline J gene fills it in. This sequence joins TRBV1 and TRBJ1-3; D unclear. CDR3 length: 16 residues. V was clipped by 0 bases and J by 0 bases, with 9 bases between them. Germline lookup yields CDR1 NSQYPW and CDR2 LRSPGD (reference sequence). Incomplete CDR3 DNA: TGCACCTGCAGTGCAGATTTGGGGAATTCTGGAAATACGCTCTAT. Its protein product is CTCSADLGNSGNTLY. The CDR3 in its entirety is CTCSADLGNSGNTLYF. The whole variable domain, filled in from reference TRBV1 and TRBJ1-3, reads VTLLEQNPRWRLVPRGQAVNLRCILKNSQYPWMSWYQQDLQKQLQWLFTLRSPGDKEVKSLPGADYLATRVTDTELRLQVANMSQGRTLYCTCSADLGNSGNTLYFGEGSRLIVV.

This clone was seen only a few times. Here the gene names and germline are mouse. The missing CDR3 end, 1 residue past where the read stops, is filled in from the germline J gene. The chain has TRBV3 and TRBJ2-7; D is unresolved. The V and J ends lost 6 bases and 4 bases respectively, with 10 bases between them. This CDR3 is 12 amino acids long. Per the germline V gene, CDR1 is SNHLY and CDR2 is FYNGKV (reference sequence). This CDR3 is CASRPGRYEQYF. The covered CDR3 bases are TGTGCCAGCAGGCCGGGAAGATATGAACAGTAC. The full variable domain, with the rest looked up from reference TRBV3 and TRBJ2-7, is GPKVLQIPSHQIIDMGQMVTLNCDPVSNHLYFYWYKQILGQQMEFLVNFYNGKVMEKSKLFKDQFSVERPDGSYFTLKIQPTALEDSAVYFCASRPGRYEQYFGPGTRLTVL.

Of note for this clone: Germline and genes: mouse. The CDR3 is cut off 1 residue early in the read; its end comes from the germline J gene. V and J are TRBV13-3 and TRBJ2-3, with 9 bases fitting TRBD1. The ends lost 6 bases at V and 0 bases at J; junction bases unmatched: 2. Germline CDR1 reads NNHDY; CDR2 reads SYVADS. The CDR3 consists of 14 residues. The sequenced CDR3 bases are TGTGCCAGCATGGACAGGGGTAGTGCAGAAACGCTGTAT. Protein sequence: CASMDRGSAETLY. The whole CDR3 is CASMDRGSAETLYF.

Of note for this clone: The gene names given are mouse names. The CDR3 extends 1 residue past the end of the read, so its final part is completed from the germline J gene. The chain combines TRBV1 with TRBJ1-5; the match to TRBD1 covers 9 bases. This CDR3 is built from 15 residues. After removal of 0 bases from V and 6 bases from J, the junction contained 3 bases not matched to a gene. CDR1 and CDR2 (germline): NSQYPW, LRSPGD (reference sequence). CDR3 DNA (partial): TGCACCTGCAGTGCAGAAACAGGGGGCCGCCAGGCTCCGCTT. Its translation: CTCSAETGGRQAPL. The full CDR3 protein is CTCSAETGGRQAPLF. Together with reference TRBV1 and TRBJ1-5, the CDR3 gives the full variable domain: VTLLEQNPRWRLVPRGQAVNLRCILKNSQYPWMSWYQQDLQKQLQWLFTLRSPGDKEVKSLPGADYLATRVTDTELRLQVANMSQGRTLYCTCSAETGGRQAPLFGEGTRLSVL.

This clone appeared a few times. Gene labels here are mouse ones. The CDR3 end lies 1 residue beyond the end of the read and is filled in from the germline J gene. The rearrangement uses TRBV2 and TRBJ2-7; 14 bases fit TRBD2. The V and J ends lost 3 bases and 6 bases, in that order; junction bases with no gene match: 4. The CDR3 sequence is 15 residues long. From germline, CDR1 is LGHNA and CDR2 YSYQKL. CDR3 DNA (partial): TGTGCCAGCAGCCAGTCGGGACTGGGGGGGCTTGAACAGTAC. Translating gives CASSQSGLGGLEQY. The whole CDR3 sequence is CASSQSGLGGLEQYF.

As regards this clone: These gene names are mouse names. The sequenced CDR3 bases are TGTGCCAGCAGTTTGGCAGGGAGCTCCTATGAACAGTAC. Translating it yields CASSLAGSSYEQY. The entire CDR3 reads CASSLAGSSYEQYF. The chain is built from TRBV14 and TRBJ2-7; maybe TRBD1 (5 bases). Read coverage stops 1 residue before the CDR3 terminus; the germline J gene supplies the remainder. Per the germline V gene, CDR1 is SGHDT and CDR2 is FRDEAV. Deletions cut 2 bases from V and 0 bases from J, with 9 bases between. This CDR3 region has 14 residues. The whole variable domain, remainder taken from reference TRBV14 and TRBJ2-7, is EAGVTQSPRYAVLQEGQAVSFWCDPISGHDTLYWYQQPRDQGPQLLVYFRDEAVIDNSQLPSDRFSAVRPKGTNSTLKIQSAKQGDTATYLCASSLAGSSYEQYFGPGTRLTVL.

In regard to this clone: Mouse gene names apply. Read data end 1 residue before the CDR3 end; the end is taken from the germline J gene. This rearrangement joins TRBV16 to TRBJ2-7; 8 positions agree with TRBD1. From germline, CDR1 is SGHSA and CDR2 FRNQAP. The junction had 2 bases not matched to a gene; V was cut back by 5 bases and J by 5 bases. The CDR3 has 12 residues. The CDR3 loop is CASSPDRDEQYF. CDR3 bases read: TGTGCAAGCAGCCCGGACAGGGATGAACAGTAC.

Concerning this clone itself: All gene names here are mouse names. The sequenced fragment ends 1 residue before the CDR3 boundary, so the rest is inferred from the germline J gene. The V call is TRBV12-2, the J call TRBJ2-7, with 7 bases lining up with TRBD2. The CDR3 sequence is 14 residues long. Per the germline V gene, CDR1 is SGHLS and CDR2 is HYDKME. The V gene end was trimmed by 2 bases and the J gene end by 0 bases; junction bases not matched to a gene: 3. The CDR3 DNA, read in part, is TGTGCCAGCTCTCGACTGGGACCCTCCTATGAACAGTAC. This translates into CASSRLGPSYEQY. The full CDR3 protein reads CASSRLGPSYEQYF.

Regarding this clone: Gene names refer to mouse genes. The DNA read from the CDR3 is TGTGCCAGCAGTAACTATGCTGAGCAGTTC. Its translation: CASSNYAEQF. The CDR3, in full, reads CASSNYAEQFF. The rearrangement joins TRBV19 to TRBJ2-1; D ambiguous. The sequenced fragment ends 1 residue before the CDR3 boundary, so the rest is inferred from the germline J gene. V dropped 3 bases and J dropped 2 bases, with 0 bases sitting between them. The CDR3 is 11 residues long. Germline CDR1 FNHDT, CDR2 SITEND (reference sequence).

Of note for this clone: Gene names denote mouse genes. The read falls 1 residue short of the CDR3 end, and the missing part is taken from the germline J gene. This chain links TRBV15 with TRBJ2-5; 8 bases match TRBD2. The CDR3 is 13 amino acids. The V gene end was trimmed by 1 base and the J gene end by 6 bases; junction bases not matched to a gene: 0. The V gene's germline CDR1 is SGHND and CDR2 FRSKSL. The CDR3 spells CASSLGTGDTQYF. The sequenced part of the CDR3 DNA is TGTGCCAGCAGTTTAGGGACTGGGGACACCCAGTAC.

By sample share, this clone is medium-sized. Genes and germline are mouse. Sequencing ends 1 residue short of the CDR3 end; the germline J gene provides the rest. This chain uses TRBV15 with TRBJ2-7; D is ambiguous. V was shortened by 3 bases and J by 4 bases, with 4 bases between the two germline ends. Germline CDR1 is SGHND and CDR2 is FRSKSL. The CDR3 has 11 amino acids. This chain's CDR3 is CASSLGYEQYF. The CDR3 DNA, read in part, is TGTGCCAGCAGTTTGGGGTATGAACAGTAC.

Comment on this clone: Germline and genes here are mouse. The read gets to within 1 residue of the CDR3 end, and the germline J gene fills in the rest. J is TRBJ1-1 and V is TRBV5, with 9 bases identical to TRBD1. V lost 8 bases, J lost 10 bases, and 2 bases stayed unmatched. Germline CDR1 reads LGHNA; CDR2 reads YNLKQL (reference sequence). CDR3 length: 10 residues. The CDR3: CASGTGRVFF. The DNA read from the CDR3 is TGTGCCAGCGGGACAGGGCGAGTCTTC.

Notes on this clone: The genes are named according to mouse. Read data end 1 residue before the CDR3 end; the end is taken from the germline J gene. The J gene is TRBJ1-3, the V gene TRBV16; 10 positions agree with TRBD1. The CDR3 has 17 amino acids. Germline values: CDR1 SGHSA, CDR2 FRNQAP. V lost 3 bases to trimming and J lost 2 bases; unmatched junction nucleotides: 7. The part of the CDR3 DNA that was read is TGTGCAAGCAGCTTGGTCCCGGGACAGGGGACTGGAAATACGCTCTAT. It specifies CASSLVPGQGTGNTLY. The CDR3 as a whole reads CASSLVPGQGTGNTLYF. Filled out from reference TRBV16 and TRBJ1-3, the complete variable domain reads NAGVIQTPRHKVTGKGQEATLWCEPISGHSAVFWYRQTIVQGLEFLTYFRNQAPIDDSGMPKERFSAQMPNQSHSTLKIQSTQPQDSAVYLCASSLVPGQGTGNTLYFGEGSRLIVV.

Concerning this clone itself: Gene names follow the mouse nomenclature. The read terminates 1 residue before the CDR3 end, so the remaining end is supplied by the germline J gene. The V call is TRBV13-2, the J call TRBJ1-1; a possible D gene is TRBD1 (5 bases). Germline CDR1 and CDR2: NNHNN and SYGAGS (reference sequence). Trimming stripped 2 bases from V and 5 bases from J, with 10 bases between. The CDR3 sequence is 13 residues long. This CDR3 reads CASGEAGRTEVFF. CDR3 DNA (partial): TGTGCCAGCGGTGAGGCAGGGAGGACAGAAGTCTTC.

About this clone: Genes here carry mouse names. The read is 1 residue too short to cover the CDR3 end, so that end is filled in from the germline J gene. J is TRBJ2-7 and V is TRBV26; TRBD1 agrees at 10 bases. The junction had 3 bases not matched to a gene; V was cut back by 0 bases and J by 7 bases. Germline-derived CDR1 and CDR2 are KGHPV and FQNQEV (reference sequence). The CDR3 spans 14 residues. CDR3 amino acids: CASSLSGTGDEQYF. CDR3 DNA, as far as it was read: TGTGCCAGCAGTCTGTCGGGGACAGGGGACGAACAGTAC.

Comment on this clone: Each gene name is a mouse one. The read ends 1 residue before the CDR3 terminus; that terminus is restored from the germline J gene. V is TRBV14 and J is TRBJ2-5; 11 bases are a match to TRBD2. This CDR3 region has 15 residues. The V gene's germline CDR1 is SGHDT and CDR2 FRDEAV. J gave up 3 bases and V 5 bases, and 5 bases lay outside the gene matches. CDR3 DNA, as far as it was read: TGTGCCAGCAGGGACCGACTGGGGGGGCAAGACACCCAGTAC. Its protein product is CASRDRLGGQDTQY. The CDR3 reads in full as CASRDRLGGQDTQYF.

This clone was detected a few times. Genes and germline come from the mouse. The read halts 1 residue ahead of the CDR3 end, with the missing end drawn from the germline J gene. The chain couples TRBV16 to TRBJ1-2; 7 positions agree with TRBD1. The CDR3 sequence is 13 residues long. Germline lookup yields CDR1 SGHSA and CDR2 FRNQAP. With V trimmed by 6 bases and J by 4 bases, 5 bases remained unmatched. The CDR3 bases that were read are TGTGCAAGCAGTCACAGGGGAGGCTCCGACTACACC. This encodes CASSHRGGSDYT. The full CDR3 reads CASSHRGGSDYTF.

As to this clone: Gene names denote mouse genes. From the germline J gene comes the end of the CDR3, since the read stops 1 residue before it. The chain combines TRBV20 with TRBJ1-5; maybe TRBD1 (6 bases). With 2 bases removed from V and 3 bases from J, the gap between germline ends came to 11 bases. The CDR3 is 14 residues long. Germline-derived CDR1 and CDR2 are GFQATS and STVNSAI. The CDR3: CGARPQGGNQAPLF. The sequenced CDR3 bases are TGTGGTGCTAGGCCACAGGGTGGCAACCAGGCTCCGCTT.

Turning to this clone: Any gene name here is a mouse gene name. The read stops 1 residue short of the end of the CDR3; the missing end is completed from the germline J gene. J is TRBJ1-1 and V is TRBV23. The CDR3 has 13 residues. Germline V gene sequence: CDR1 KGHTA, CDR2 FQNQQP. The CDR3: CSSSQSRGAKVFF. CDR3 bases read: TGCTCCAGCAGTCAATCACGGGGGGCGAAAGTCTTC.

This clone is judged medium-sized. The gene names given are mouse names. With the read ending 1 residue before the CDR3 end, the germline J gene is used to fill in that end. This chain links TRBV19 with TRBJ2-7; the D gene could be TRBD1 or TRBD2 (5 bases each). Trimming took off 3 bases at V and 2 bases at J, with 6 bases between the two ends. The germline CDR1 and CDR2 sequences are FNHDT and SITEND (reference sequence). CDR3 size: 12 residues. CDR3 DNA, as far as it was read: TGTGCCAGCAGTACGGGACCCTATGAACAGTAC. Protein: CASSTGPYEQY. The full-length CDR3 reads as CASSTGPYEQYF.

Regarding this clone: Mouse germline and gene names are used. The DNA ends 1 residue before the CDR3 does, and the rest of the CDR3 is filled in from the germline J gene. The chain links TRBV13-3 to TRBJ2-7; 9 bases match TRBD2. This CDR3 contains 15 residues. The V segment lost 2 bases and the J segment 7 bases; nucleotides outside the gene matches: 10. Germline loops: CDR1 NNHDY, CDR2 SYVADS. The CDR3 sequence is CASSDLGGAFWEQYF. The covered CDR3 bases are TGTGCCAGCAGTGACCTGGGGGGGGCTTTCTGGGAACAGTAC.